This TCR beta chain stems from a study of cytomegalovirus exposure and HLA in healthy donors. Across the study: Later, an analysis reported that the 120 or so validation repertoires had used the same platform as the approximately 680 first-cohort repertoires.

A remark on this clone: What it binds is unknown.

Method: immunoSEQ multiplex PCR; TCRdb's copy keeps in-frame clones and lacks some. Of a few hundred thousand clones in the sample, 90% were seen once. General study results and limits: Among the CMV-associated chains, a few were confirmed in vitro as specific for CMV antigens. A classifier reportedly called cytomegalovirus status with high sensitivity and specificity. First-cohort TCR clusters tended to co-occur in the roughly 120 validation repertoires, a later analysis found.

This clonotype was sampled from a woman aged 25 to 39 in good health and CMV-seronegative. Source material: PBMCs.

The CDR3: CASSTRYRGHLTEAFF. The CDR3 region has the DNA TGTGCCAGTAGTACCCGGTATAGGGGACACCTCACTGAAGCTTTCTTT. V and J are TRBV19 and TRBJ1-1; possible D gene TRBD1, 6 bases. Germline V lookup: CDR1 LNHDA, CDR2 SQIVND (reference sequence). Deletions cut 4 bases from V and 4 bases from J, with 19 bases between. The CDR3 sequence is 16 residues long.